These 19 T cell receptor beta chains originate from one sample sequenced in a study of T cell responses to AZD1222 COVID-19 vaccine (dated by TCRdb to the early 2020s). Library preparation was by the immunoSEQ multiplex PCR assay. Entries here come from immuneACCESS through TCRdb and include only in-frame sequences with V and J called. Some clones fail to appear in such tables; in the studies checked, an unresolved V gene covers under half of the shortfall, and the cause of the remainder is unknown. Counted in this sample were around 180,000 clones; around 93% of them appeared once. Together, the top ten hold 7.5% to 10% of the sample. This specimen's time point label, per the study, means: baseline before first vaccination. Sequenced material: peripheral blood, taken on day 0 of AZD1222 vaccination. All receptors come from an adult in good health.

V gene TRBV30 combines with J gene TRBJ2-3; a possible D gene is TRBD1 (5 bases). The CDR3 is 12 amino acids. V was clipped by 0 bases and J by 6 bases, with 7 bases between them. Germline loops: CDR1 GTSNPN, CDR2 SVGIG (reference sequence). CDR3 protein: CAWSVGADTQYF. The CDR3 DNA reads TGTGCCTGGAGTGTAGGGGCGGATACGCAGTATTTT. The full variable domain, its missing parts supplied by reference TRBV30 and TRBJ2-3, is SQTIHQWPATLVQPVGSPLSLECTVEGTSNPNLYWYRQAAGRGLQLLFYSVGIGQISSEVPQNLSASRPQDRQFILSSKKLLLSDSGFYLCAWSVGADTQYFGPGTRLTVL.

The chain uses TRBV2 and TRBJ2-3, with 12 bases lining up with TRBD2. V lost 4 bases, J lost 7 bases, and 6 bases stayed unmatched. CDR3 length: 15 amino acids. Germline V gives CDR1 SNHLY, CDR2 FYNNEI. The CDR3 bases are TGTGCCAGCAGTGGAGGACTAGCGGGACTGCATACGCAGTATTTT. Protein: CASSGGLAGLHTQYF.

V gene TRBV5-1 combines with J gene TRBJ1-1, with 8 bases aligning to TRBD1. Germline CDR1 SGHRS, CDR2 YFSETQ. The CDR3 has 16 amino acids. Trimming at V came to 0 bases and at J to 1 base, leaving 5 bases not matched to a gene. The CDR3 loop reads CASSLVGTGGNTEAFF. In DNA form, the CDR3 reads TGCGCCAGCAGCTTGGTTGGGACAGGCGGGAACACTGAAGCTTTCTTT.

In its sample, this clone was seen once. V is TRBV18 and J is TRBJ2-3; 10 bases match TRBD1. Trimming cost V 3 bases and J 3 bases; bases outside gene matches: 6. The CDR3 totals 16 residues. CDR1 KGHSH and CDR2 LQKENI come from the germline V gene. The CDR3 loop reads CASSPLRQGATDTQYF. For the CDR3, the DNA is TGTGCCAGCTCACCGCTTAGACAGGGGGCGACAGATACGCAGTATTTT.

The table lists this clone with a count of one. V usage is TRBV3-1 (or the pseudogene TRBV3-2) and J usage is TRBJ2-1; 7 bases align to TRBD2. There are 16 residues in the CDR3. Germline CDR1 LGHDT, CDR2 YNNKEL (reference sequence). The V and J ends lost 3 bases and 8 bases, in that order; junction bases with no gene match: 13. The CDR3 reads CASSHNHRAGVDEQFF. In nucleotides, the CDR3 is TGTGCCAGCAGCCACAATCATAGGGCGGGGGTCGATGAGCAGTTCTTC.

A single count supports this clone. The CDR3 bases are TGTGCCAGCGTGGAGGGACAGGGGAAATATGGCTACACCTTC. Its protein product is CASVEGQGKYGYTF. This chain links TRBV2 with TRBJ1-2; TRBD1 matches 10 bases. Trimming took 8 bases from V and 5 from J; bases not matched to a gene: 8. Germline V gives CDR1 SNHLY, CDR2 FYNNEI. The CDR3 consists of 14 residues.

The V call is TRBV5-8, the J call TRBJ2-7; 7 nucleotides line up with TRBD2. CDR3 size: 15 residues. Germline lookup yields CDR1 SGHTS and CDR2 YDEGEE. J lost 6 bases, V lost 0 bases, and 9 bases had no gene match. Here the CDR3 reads CASSLEGGRPVEQYF. The CDR3, as DNA: TGTGCCAGCAGCTTGGAGGGCGGGAGACCAGTCGAGCAGTACTTC. The full variable domain, in which reference TRBV5-8 and TRBJ2-7 provide the parts outside the CDR3, is EAGVTQSPTHLIKTRGQQATLRCSPISGHTSVYWYQQALGLGLQFLLWYDEGEERNRGNFPPRFSGRQFPNYSSELNVNALELEDSALYLCASSLEGGRPVEQYFGPGTRLTVT.

The chain uses TRBV2 and TRBJ1-1, with no clear D. The CDR3 has 15 residues. Germline CDR1 reads SNHLY; CDR2 reads FYNNEI. Trimming removed 3 bases from V and 1 base from J, with 12 bases in between. CDR3 sequence reads: CASSEGTRENTEAFF. The CDR3 DNA reads as TGTGCCAGCAGTGAGGGCACTAGGGAGAACACTGAAGCTTTCTTT.

This clone appeared once. The chain has TRBV11-3 and TRBJ2-1, with D perhaps assigned TRBD1 or TRBD2 (5 bases each). In germline, CDR1 is SGHNT, CDR2 YENEEA. V gave up 5 bases and J gave up 4 bases, with 12 bases separating them. The CDR3 has 14 amino acids. The CDR3 coding sequence is TGTGCCAGCAGCCCGGGACCAAGTTACAATGAGCAGTTCTTC. Its translation: CASSPGPSYNEQFF.

This clone was detected only once. The genes are TRBV7-8 and TRBJ1-5; D is unresolved. Germline-derived CDR1 and CDR2 are SGHVS and FQNEAQ. The CDR3 runs to 16 residues. Deletions cut 2 bases from V and 3 bases from J, with 14 bases between. The CDR3 bases are TGTGCCAGCAGCTTAAGTTGGCAGATTCTCAATCAGCCCCAGCATTTT. This translates into CASSLSWQILNQPQHF.

The V and J genes are TRBV6-1 and TRBJ2-2, with 10 nucleotides matching TRBD2. The CDR3 has 17 amino acids. The V gene end was trimmed by 4 bases and the J gene end by 0 bases; junction bases not matched to a gene: 5. The germline gives CDR1 MNHNS, CDR2 SASEGT. For the CDR3, the DNA is TGTGCCAGCAGTGCCCTAGCGGGAGACTCGAACACCGGGGAGCTGTTTTTT. Its protein is CASSALAGDSNTGELFF.

The gene calls are TRBV11-2 and TRBJ2-7; 9 positions agree with TRBD2. V was clipped by 6 bases and J by 5 bases; unmatched bases: 11. This CDR3 has 15 amino acids. Germline V gives CDR1 SGHAT, CDR2 FQNNGV. The DNA for the CDR3 is TGTGCCAGCAGACCCCTCGGTAGCGGGAGTCACGAGCAGTACTTC. It translates to CASRPLGSGSHEQYF.

This clone was seen more than once but under ten times. The rearrangement links TRBV2 to TRBJ2-7, with D possibly called TRBD1 or TRBD2 (5 bases each). Deletions cut 3 bases from V and 3 bases from J, with 12 bases between. The V gene's germline CDR1 is SNHLY and CDR2 FYNNEI. This CDR3 is built from 14 residues. The CDR3 here is CASSDWGRNYEQYF. CDR3 coding DNA: TGTGCCAGCAGTGACTGGGGACGGAACTACGAGCAGTACTTC.

V is TRBV19 and J is TRBJ2-2, with D tentatively TRBD2 (5 bases). The CDR3 length is 12 residues. Trimming left V 7 bases short and J 5 bases short, with 8 bases between. The V gene's germline CDR1 is LNHDA and CDR2 SQIVND (reference sequence). The CDR3 reads CASIAYTGELFF. DNA of the CDR3: TGTGCCAGTATAGCGTATACCGGGGAGCTGTTTTTT.

V and J are TRBV2 and TRBJ2-5; D assignment may be TRBD1 or TRBD2 (5 bases each). CDR3 length: 15 residues. Germline CDR1 is SNHLY and CDR2 is FYNNEI. Trimming cost V 0 bases and J 1 base, with 9 bases left between them. The CDR3 sequence: CASSEARGLQETQYF. The CDR3 nucleotides read TGTGCCAGCAGTGAAGCCCGGGGCCTCCAAGAGACCCAGTACTTC.

V and J are TRBV30 and TRBJ2-7; 11 positions agree with TRBD2. The CDR3 loop spans 14 amino acids. From germline, CDR1 is GTSNPN and CDR2 SVGIG (reference sequence). J lost 3 bases, V lost 3 bases, and 4 bases had no gene match. Here the CDR3 reads CAWRLTSGVYEQYF. The CDR3 region has the DNA TGTGCCTGGAGGCTGACTAGCGGGGTCTACGAGCAGTACTTC.

This chain uses TRBV7-2 with TRBJ2-3; D is uncertain. Germline-derived CDR1 and CDR2 are SGHTA and FQGNSA. V was pared by 0 bases and J by 4 bases, with 5 bases between. The CDR3 length is 13 residues. CDR3 sequence reads: CASSLALPDTQYF. CDR3 in DNA: TGTGCCAGCAGCTTAGCGCTACCAGATACGCAGTATTTT.

The rearrangement joins TRBV7-9 to TRBJ2-7; no clear D gene. Germline CDR1 and CDR2: SEHNR and FQNEAQ (reference sequence). The CDR3 loop spans 17 amino acids. With 5 bases removed from V and 3 bases from J, the gap between germline ends came to 23 bases. The CDR3 region is CASSPKAAVKDRYEQYF. The DNA of the CDR3 is TGTGCCAGCAGCCCTAAGGCCGCAGTAAAGGATCGCTACGAGCAGTACTTC.

The chain recombines TRBV6-5 with TRBJ1-3; TRBD1 is a possible D gene (5 bases). Germline V gives CDR1 MNHEY, CDR2 SVGAGI. The CDR3 consists of 13 residues. Between the trimmed V and J ends, which lost 10 bases and 3 bases, there was a span of 13 bases. This CDR3 reads CATFGGGGNTIYF. CDR3 coding DNA: TGTGCCACCTTTGGGGGGGGTGGAAACACCATATATTTT.